Below are 15 T cell receptor beta chains sequenced from a single sample in a study of metastatic and nonmetastatic thyroid tumors (dated by TCRdb to 2019 to 2021). Libraries were constructed by PCR. These reads were obtained on an Illumina HiSeq 4000. TCRdb trimmed the raw reads at Q25, called clones with MiXCR and kept productive beta chains. The sample profile shows some 30,000 clones; 11% of them were found once. 16% of the sample lies in the top ten. None of the patients had been given any treatment before thyroid surgery. The sequencing sample was made of blood. Source of these receptors: a female donor with papillary thyroid cancer or a benign thyroid nodule (not recorded which). Some clones in this sample may be carry-over from other donors' samples.

This clone was observed at least ten times. The rearrangement links TRBV9 to TRBJ2-1; D remains unclear. V was cut by 0 bases and J by 0 bases, with 13 bases left in between. The CDR3 runs 17 residues. Germline V gene data show CDR1 as SGDLS and CDR2 as YYNGEE. CDR3 coding DNA: TGTGCCAGCAGCGTAGAGGGCAGACAAAGCTCCTACAATGAGCAGTTCTTC. It yields the protein CASSVEGRQSSYNEQFF. Using reference TRBV9 and TRBJ2-1 for the parts outside the CDR3, the full variable domain is DSGVTQTPKHLITATGQRVTLRCSPRSGDLSVYWYQQSLDQGLQFLIQYYNGEERAKGNILERFSAQQFPDLHSELNLSSLELGDSALYFCASSVEGRQSSYNEQFFGPGTRLTVL.

This clone has at least ten counts. The gene calls are TRBV10-2 and TRBJ2-3; D may be TRBD2 (6 bases). The CDR3 covers 14 residues. V was pared by 3 bases and J by 7 bases, with 14 bases between. Germline lookup yields CDR1 WSHSY and CDR2 SAAADI. The CDR3 loop is CASSDGTRGNTQYF. For the CDR3, the DNA is TGCGCCAGCAGTGACGGGACTCGTGGAAATACGCAGTATTTT.

This clone was seen many times. The rearrangement joins TRBV2 to TRBJ1-1; 7 bases map to TRBD1. The ends lost 7 bases at V and 0 bases at J; junction bases unmatched: 5. Per the germline V gene, CDR1 is SNHLY and CDR2 is FYNNEI. The CDR3 has 14 residues. The CDR3 here is CASTNRGLNTEAFF. CDR3 bases: TGTGCCAGCACGAACAGGGGACTGAACACTGAAGCTTTCTTT.

This clone came up many times. The junction departs from the called germline gene at one end, perhaps through a read error. This sequence joins TRBV18 and TRBJ2-3, with 9 bases fitting TRBD2. The CDR3 covers 14 residues. CDR1 KGHSH and CDR2 LQKENI come from the germline V gene. The chain's CDR3 is CASSLGTSIDTQYF. DNA of the CDR3: TGTGCCAGCTCACTCGGGACTAGCATAGATACGCAGTATTTT.

This clone appeared many times. The CDR3 DNA reads as TGTGCCAGTAGTATAACTGGGGCAAACACTGAAGCTTTCTTT. Protein product: CASSITGANTEAFF. The chain combines TRBV19 with TRBJ1-1, with D possibly matching TRBD1 (5 bases). V lost 2 bases, J lost 2 bases, and 9 bases lay in between. Germline lookup yields CDR1 LNHDA and CDR2 SQIVND (reference sequence). There are 14 residues in the CDR3.

At least ten counts were recorded for this clone. CDR3 nucleotides: TGTGCCAGTAGTAGCCAGGGGACAAACCAGATCTATGGCTACACCTTC. Translating gives CASSSQGTNQIYGYTF. This rearrangement joins TRBV19 to TRBJ1-2; D may be TRBD1 (6 bases). Germline CDR1 and CDR2: LNHDA and SQIVND (reference sequence). The V end lost 4 bases, the J end lost 4 bases, and 19 bases lay between the germline ends. The CDR3 length is 16 residues.

The sample holds many counts of this clone. V gene TRBV5-6 combines with J gene TRBJ2-5; D may be TRBD1 or TRBD2 (6 bases each). V gave up 2 bases and J gave up 9 bases, with 20 bases separating them. CDR1 is SGHDT and CDR2 is YYEEEE in the germline V gene. This CDR3 has 15 amino acids. DNA for the CDR3: TGTGCCAGCAGCTTCTTGGCGGAGGGGGTCGAGGCCCAGTACTTC. Its protein is CASSFLAEGVEAQYF.

This rearrangement joins TRBV2 to TRBJ2-7, with D perhaps matching TRBD2 (5 bases). V dropped 4 bases and J dropped 6 bases, with 13 bases sitting between them. The CDR3 covers 13 residues. CDR1 is SNHLY, CDR2 FYNNEI, per germline. DNA for the CDR3: TGTGCCAGCAGTGTACTGGGAGACGGCGAGCAGTACTTC. As protein: CASSVLGDGEQYF. Looking up the rest from reference TRBV2 and TRBJ2-7 gives the full variable domain: EPEVTQTPSHQVTQMGQEVILRCVPISNHLYFYWYRQILGQKVEFLVSFYNNEISEKSEIFDDQFSVERPDGSNFTLKIRSTKLEDSAMYFCASSVLGDGEQYFGPGTRLTVT.

This clone has ten or more counts. V and J are TRBV9 and TRBJ2-1; TRBD2 agrees at 7 bases. Germline CDR1 reads SGDLS; CDR2 reads YYNGEE. The CDR3 contains 16 residues. The V and J ends lost 3 bases and 4 bases, in that order; junction bases with no gene match: 10. The CDR3 DNA reads TGTGCCAGCAGCGCCCAGCCAACTAGCGCATACAATGAGCAGTTCTTC. Translated, it gives CASSAQPTSAYNEQFF.

This clone was observed many times. The chain has TRBV6-4 and TRBJ1-5; possible D gene TRBD1, 5 bases. The germline V gene encodes CDR1 MRHNA and CDR2 SNTAGT. Trimming removed 2 bases from V and 1 base from J, with 9 bases in between. This CDR3 comprises 15 residues. As DNA, the CDR3 is TGTGCCAGCAGTGACGCGGACAACAGCAATCAGCCCCAGCATTTT. It encodes CASSDADNSNQPQHF.

This clone was seen ten or more times. This chain links TRBV7-6 with TRBJ2-2; D is undetermined. The CDR3 sequence is 11 residues long. Germline V lookup: CDR1 SGHVS, CDR2 FNYEAQ. V dropped 6 bases and J dropped 6 bases, with 5 bases sitting between them. The CDR3 DNA follows: TGTGCCAGCAGGGTGGCCGGGGAGCTGTTTTTT. Translated: CASRVAGELFF.

This clone appeared many times. The chain combines TRBV4-2 with TRBJ2-6; D gene unclear. The CDR3 is 16 residues long. Germline CDR1 LGHNA, CDR2 YNFKEQ. V lost 2 bases and J 1 base, leaving 9 bases between the germline ends. For the CDR3, the DNA is TGTGCCAGCAGCCAATCAGGCGGTTCTGGGGCCAACGTCCTGACTTTC. It encodes CASSQSGGSGANVLTF.

This clone came up many times. This chain links TRBV6-2 or TRBV6-3 with TRBJ2-1; TRBD2 aligns across 8 bases. With V trimmed by 2 bases and J by 12 bases, 6 bases remained unmatched. The length of the CDR3 is 13 residues. CDR1 is MNHEY, CDR2 SVGEGT, per germline. The CDR3 sequence is CASSYVREGRQFF. The CDR3 nucleotides read TGTGCCAGCAGTTACGTTCGGGAGGGTAGGCAGTTCTTC.

This clone turned up a few times. This chain uses TRBV5-4 with TRBJ2-5; D is uncertain. The CDR3 has 16 residues. Germline CDR1 SGHNT, CDR2 YYREEE (reference sequence). Trimming removed 2 bases at V and 4 bases at J, with 18 bases between. CDR3 loop: CASSFSPIRGTETQYF. CDR3 DNA sequence: TGTGCCAGCAGCTTTAGCCCAATACGAGGTACAGAGACCCAGTACTTC.

This clone was counted ten times or more. V and J are TRBV11-2 and TRBJ1-3; 7 bases map to TRBD1. This CDR3 has 16 amino acids. V trimming: 5 bases; J trimming: 4 bases; junction bases outside the gene matches: 11. Germline V gives CDR1 SGHAT, CDR2 FQNNGV. Here the CDR3 reads CASSPQRSGQGNTIYF. CDR3 DNA sequence: TGTGCCAGCAGCCCTCAACGTTCGGGACAGGGAAACACCATATATTTT.